This T cell receptor (beta chain) was recorded in a study of blood T cell repertoires in COVID-19. Germline V lookup: CDR1 SGHVS, CDR2 FQNEAQ. Germline trimming cut 5 bases from V and 7 bases from J; bases unmatched to any gene: 5. The CDR3 is 15 residues long. This clone was recorded only once. This same CDR3 is encoded by further DNA sequences in the sample. The table came from immunoSEQ multiplex PCR; TCRdb's copy has only in-frame clones and leaves some out. Among nearly 110,000 clones listed, roughly 84% were seen once. The sequence was collected from a human donor in a cohort sampled during active COVID-19. The material sequenced was peripheral blood. V gene TRBV7-8 combines with J gene TRBJ2-1; 13 nucleotides line up with TRBD2. The CDR3 sequence is CASSPGLAGVNEQFF. The CDR3 DNA sequence: TGTGCCAGCAGCCCCGGACTAGCGGGAGTAAATGAGCAGTTCTTC.